The following is a TCR beta chain sequence with its context. It lacks a known antigen. It has no much larger one-base neighbor in the sample; base qualities were not kept. The data belong to a study of shared clonotypes between healthy human individuals (dated by TCRdb to about 2020). About the full investigation: A few men and a couple of women, aged 18 to 49 years, made up the cohort. Per donor, three plates each were used for CD4 naive and CD4 memory, two for CD8 naive, and one for CD8 memory. The study deeply sequenced blood TCR repertoires of about 5 healthy adults to estimate repertoire size and the extent of clonotype sharing between individuals. To increase sequencing depth and limit assay-specific biases, TCR repertoire library preparation and sequencing were carried out by different laboratories using diverse techniques. Per donor, leukapheresis produced somewhere between about 0.94 and 9.5 billion PBMCs.

Taken from cysteine to phenylalanine, the CDR3 has 13 residues. The CDR3 DNA has 39 bases and is translated from base 1. V is clipped by 4 bases and J by 4 bases, and the sequence between their germline boundaries is 9 bases long. CDR1 and CDR2 (SGHKS, YYEKEE) derive from the germline V gene (reference sequence). CD8 naive samples were CD45RO-negative cells positively selected for CCR7, giving a CD45RA+CCR7+ population that excluded TemRA cells. The donors were healthy, HIV-negative adults with no recently reported acute infections or vaccinations. Every donor was a Caucasian adult residing in Nashville, Tennessee, USA. Blood was collected by leukapheresis, and PBMCs were isolated by Ficoll-Histopaque density gradient centrifugation and then cryopreserved in liquid nitrogen vapor phase. Analytical flow cytometry was used to check the purity and quantity of every magnetically sorted T cell population. Genomic DNA was isolated from every sorted fraction and measured by UV absorbance on a Nanodrop 2000c.

Study-level results and caveats: Rarefaction of sorted-subset datasets indicated incomplete sequencing despite the large sequencing depth. Pairwise subsampling indicated that sequencing depth was expected to affect the degree of clonotype sharing among donors. Compared with non-shared clonotypes, clonotypes shared by all four sorted-subset donors had higher generation probabilities. Only blood was sampled, and tissue TCR repertoires likely differ from those in blood. When four donors were compared, the shared fraction of clonotypes was approximately 5% for naive CD4, 3.5% to 4% for naive CD8, roughly 2.3% for memory CD4, and approximately 0.4% for memory CD8. Estimated clonotype richness was generally larger for naive than for memory subsets. Because the study included a small number of donors, the genetic and exposure-history diversity represented was limited.

Using the deep immunoSEQ assay, TCR CDR3 regions were amplified from genomic DNA by multiplex PCR. Genomic DNA extracted from each cell subset was distributed evenly over all wells of several immunoSEQ 96-well plates, and each plate served as one replicate. For sorted subsets, around 0.2 ug of genomic DNA, equivalent to 30,000 or so T cell genomes, went into each replicate PCR. Purified libraries were quantified with a Qubit 3.0 fluorometer, sized on a Bioanalyzer 2100, and re-quantified with the KAPA Library Quantification kit. Each immunoSEQ 96-well plate was sequenced on its own single-read 150-cycle Illumina NextSeq 550 flow cell. Per the original workflow: The immunoSEQ output contained only junctional sequences without quality scores, so filtering could not match that applied to full-length reads. Sequences were annotated with PyIR, a Python wrapper for IgBLAST v1.9, using IMGT germline references to assign V/J genes and CDR3. Reads were filtered out if the reads had weak V/J assignments (E-value above 1e-6), no CDR3, stop codons, out-of-frame junctions, or ambiguous translated residues. V3J clonotypes were defined as sequences sharing an identical inferred V gene, J gene, and CDR3 amino acid sequence. The percentage overlap between two repertoires was calculated by dividing the number of shared unique clonotypes by the size of the smaller repertoire. Three approaches were used to assess repertoire richness: RTK rarefaction, the Chao1 estimator, and Recon v2.1 estimates of unobserved clonotypes. For all TCRbeta clonotypes obtained by the gDNA method from a handful of donors, generation probabilities were computed with OLGA. TCRdb carries this immuneACCESS record with in-frame sequences only. Its versions omit some clonotypes, under half of them owing to an unresolved V gene in the studies checked, with the rest unexplained. V, J and clone size derive from that table, while D and trimming were established from the DNA sequence. Here the sample has more than 2 million clones; approximately 94% occur a single time. The ten top clones hold roughly 1% of the sample.

The sample taken for sequencing was naive CD8+ T cells sorted from blood. This sample's cell subset or site label indicates: CD45RA+CCR7+. The sequence was obtained from a man between 18 and 29 years old in good health. Recombination joined TRBV5-5 with TRBJ1-5, with the D gene not confidently named. The CDR3 here reads CASSAEGNQPQHF. The nucleotides read TGTGCCAGCAGCGCGGAAGGTAATCAGCCCCAGCATTTT.